The rows below give T cell receptor beta chains drawn from one sample of a study of blood T cell repertoires in COVID-19. Generated by immunoSEQ multiplex PCR, the TCRdb table keeps only in-frame clones and is missing some. The sample has approximately 210,000 clones, around 80% seen once. Sequencing used peripheral blood. The receptors stem from a woman aged 50 to 65 with acute or convalescent COVID-19. Both conserved end residues are part of each CDR3. D genes are given only for firm matches. For some rows the clone size is stated as once, few or many, or as a class when expanded; others skip it.

V gene	J gene	D gene	clone size	CDR3 protein	CDR3 DNA
TRBV6-5	TRBJ1-5	NA	NA	CASSKNRASNQPQHF	TGTGCCAGCAGCAAAAACAGGGCTAGCAATCAGCCCCAGCATTTT
TRBV19	TRBJ2-3	NA	once	CASSTRNTDTQYF	TGTGCCAGTAGTACCCGTAACACAGATACGCAGTATTTT
TRBV5-6	TRBJ2-4	TRBD1	NA	CASSLKQGIGGIQYF	TGTGCCAGCAGCTTGAAACAGGGGATAGGAGGCATTCAGTACTTC
TRBV2	TRBJ2-5	TRBD1	NA	CASSRQGVPQETQYF	TGTGCCAGCTCCAGACAGGGAGTCCCTCAAGAGACCCAGTACTTC
TRBV27	TRBJ1-5	NA	NA	CATEEGRVQPQHF	TGTGCCACAGAGGAGGGCAGGGTTCAGCCCCAGCATTTT
TRBV28	TRBJ2-1	NA	NA	CASSFQGGGSYNEQFF	TGTGCCAGCAGTTTCCAGGGGGGAGGTTCCTACAATGAGCAGTTCTTC
TRBV5-6	TRBJ2-2	NA	few	CASSLGEGTGELFF	TGTGCCAGCAGCTTGGGCGAGGGAACCGGGGAGCTGTTTTTT
TRBV28	TRBJ2-7	TRBD2	NA	CASSSAGGIYEQYF	TGTGCCAGCAGTTCAGCGGGAGGTATCTACGAGCAGTACTTC
TRBV18	TRBJ1-1	NA	NA	CASSPQEGNTEAFF	TGTGCCAGCTCCCCCCAGGAGGGGAACACTGAAGCTTTCTTT
TRBV27	TRBJ1-1	NA	NA	CASSLGAQAFF	TGTGCCAGCAGTTTAGGGGCCCAGGCTTTCTTT
TRBV7-2	TRBJ1-1	NA	NA	CASSFLSTEAFF	TGTGCCAGCAGCTTCCTTAGCACTGAAGCTTTCTTT
TRBV7-6	TRBJ1-2	TRBD1	NA	CASSLAETGLHYGYTF	TGTGCCAGCAGCTTGGCCGAGACAGGGCTACACTATGGCTACACCTTC
TRBV11-2	TRBJ1-3	NA	NA	CASSSNPSSGNTIYF	TGTGCCAGCAGCTCCAATCCCAGCTCTGGAAACACCATATATTTT
TRBV10-2	TRBJ2-4	TRBD1	NA	CASRLPDRGQRNIQYF	TGCGCCAGCCGATTACCGGACAGGGGGCAACGGAACATTCAGTACTTC
TRBV10-2	TRBJ2-1	TRBD2	NA	CASSERNGRAGSEQFF	TGCGCCAGCAGTGAGCGAAACGGGAGGGCCGGGAGTGAGCAGTTCTTC
TRBV19	TRBJ2-5	NA	NA	CASSITSWETQYF	TGTGCCAGTAGTATTACTAGCTGGGAGACCCAGTACTTC
TRBV6-4	TRBJ2-3	TRBD2	NA	CASSDAVAGGTDTQYF	TGTGCCAGCAGTGACGCGGTAGCGGGGGGCACAGATACGCAGTATTTT
TRBV7-2	TRBJ1-3	NA	NA	CASSLVRGISGNTIYF	TGTGCCAGCAGCTTAGTGCGGGGGATTAGTGGAAACACCATATATTTT
TRBV7-8	TRBJ1-2	TRBD1	once	CASSRGQGLGYTF	TGTGCCAGCAGCCGAGGACAGGGATTGGGCTACACCTTC
TRBV5-3	TRBJ1-3	TRBD1	NA	CARSVGQYSGNTIYF	TGTGCCAGAAGCGTGGGACAGTACTCTGGAAACACCATATATTTT
TRBV5-1	TRBJ2-5	NA	NA	CASSLVLAGQETQYF	TGCGCCAGCAGCTTGGTATTAGCAGGGCAAGAGACCCAGTACTTC
TRBV29-1	TRBJ2-1	TRBD2	NA	CSVPLTLLAGGGEQFF	TGCAGCGTTCCATTAACTCTACTAGCGGGAGGGGGTGAGCAGTTCTTC
TRBV10-1	TRBJ2-7	TRBD2	once	CASSDQRLAGGWDEQYF	TGCGCCAGCAGTGACCAACGACTAGCGGGAGGGTGGGACGAGCAGTACTTC
TRBV14	TRBJ1-1	TRBD1	few	CASSQPLGQGNTEAFF	TGTGCCAGCAGCCAACCGCTTGGACAGGGGAACACTGAAGCTTTCTTT
TRBV7-2	TRBJ2-3	TRBD1	once	CASSWGQGGTDTQYF	TGTGCCAGCAGCTGGGGACAGGGAGGCACAGATACGCAGTATTTT
TRBV11-2	TRBJ2-5	NA	NA	CASSLVRTPETQYF	TGTGCCAGCAGCTTAGTACGGACACCGGAGACCCAGTACTTC
TRBV4-1	TRBJ2-3	NA	NA	CASSQDTVGRTDTQYF	TGCGCCAGCAGCCAAGATACGGTTGGCAGGACAGATACGCAGTATTTT
TRBV2	TRBJ1-6	TRBD1	few	CASMGDRANNSPLHF	TGTGCCAGCATGGGGGACAGGGCCAATAATTCACCCCTCCACTTT
TRBV5-1	TRBJ1-1	NA	NA	CASSLAGEGLGEAFF	TGCGCCAGCAGCTTGGCCGGGGAAGGGTTGGGTGAAGCTTTCTTT
TRBV5-1	TRBJ2-2	NA	NA	CASREGVGGTGELFF	TGCGCCAGCAGAGAAGGTGTAGGGGGCACCGGGGAGCTGTTTTTT
TRBV2	TRBJ2-7	NA	NA	CASSAWGAIRNEQYF	TGTGCCAGCAGTGCTTGGGGAGCGATACGGAACGAGCAGTACTTC
TRBV9	TRBJ2-7	TRBD1	once	CASSAQPGQGPYEQYF	TGTGCCAGCAGCGCCCAACCGGGACAGGGACCCTACGAGCAGTACTTC
TRBV5-1	TRBJ2-5	NA	few	CASSIGQKETQYF	TGCGCCAGCAGCATCGGACAGAAAGAGACCCAGTACTTC
TRBV30	TRBJ1-6	TRBD1	once	CACPGTAGNSPLHF	TGTGCCTGCCCCGGGACAGCAGGGAATTCACCCCTCCACTTT
TRBV5-1	TRBJ1-1	TRBD1	NA	CASPVLRTGANTEAFF	TGCGCCAGCCCCGTCCTCAGGACAGGGGCGAACACTGAAGCTTTCTTT
TRBV2	TRBJ2-7	TRBD2	NA	CASSESVAGEQYF	TGTGCCAGCAGTGAAAGCGTAGCGGGCGAGCAGTACTTC
TRBV27	TRBJ2-7	TRBD1	once	CASTLGQEGLRQYF	TGTGCCAGCACCTTGGGACAGGAGGGCCTCCGGCAGTACTTC
TRBV18	TRBJ2-2	TRBD1	NA	CASSSDRVPNTGELFF	TGTGCCAGCTCCTCCGACAGGGTTCCGAACACCGGGGAGCTGTTTTTT
TRBV14	TRBJ2-7	NA	NA	CASSQVSAISYEQYF	TGTGCCAGCAGCCAAGTTAGCGCTATCTCCTACGAGCAGTACTTC
TRBV10-3	TRBJ2-7	TRBD2	NA	CAISEGGDEQYF	TGTGCCATCAGTGAGGGGGGGGACGAGCAGTACTTC
TRBV5-1	TRBJ2-7	TRBD1	NA	CASSSAGQGYYEQYF	TGCGCCAGCAGTTCTGCTGGACAGGGTTACTACGAGCAGTACTTC
TRBV1	TRBJ2-3	NA	NA	CTSSQPSRDLSTDTQYF	TGCACCAGCAGCCAGCCATCGCGGGACTTGAGCACAGATACGCAGTATTTT
TRBV7-9	TRBJ1-4	TRBD1	NA	CASSLFQGALHEKLFF	TGTGCCAGCAGCTTATTCCAGGGGGCGTTACATGAAAAACTGTTTTTT
TRBV20-1	TRBJ2-1	NA	NA	CSAPEQGEQFF	TGCAGTGCGCCTGAACAGGGAGAGCAGTTCTTC
TRBV5-1	TRBJ2-1	NA	few	CASSSLTRANEQFF	TGCGCCAGCAGCTCACTTACGAGGGCCAATGAGCAGTTCTTC
TRBV5-5	TRBJ2-5	TRBD2	NA	CASSQSGSWETQYF	TGTGCCAGCAGTCAGAGCGGGAGTTGGGAGACCCAGTACTTC
TRBV5-4	TRBJ2-6	NA	NA	CASSYTGGFSGANVLTF	TGTGCCAGCAGCTACACCGGAGGCTTCTCTGGGGCCAACGTCCTGACTTTC
TRBV24-1	TRBJ2-7	NA	NA	CATSDWREGKYEQYF	TGTGCCACCAGTGATTGGAGGGAAGGGAAATACGAGCAGTACTTC
TRBV29-1	TRBJ2-1	TRBD1	NA	CSVEAKRQGNEQFF	TGCAGCGTTGAAGCGAAACGACAGGGGAATGAGCAGTTCTTC
TRBV7-2	TRBJ2-2	TRBD1	NA	CASSLVSGGNTGELFF	TGTGCCAGCAGCTTAGTATCAGGGGGTAACACCGGGGAGCTGTTTTTT
TRBV11-2	TRBJ1-1	NA	NA	CASSLVEGYTEAFF	TGTGCCAGCAGCTTAGTCGAGGGTTACACTGAAGCTTTCTTT
TRBV28	TRBJ2-3	NA	NA	CASGGSGGGTDTQYF	TGTGCCAGCGGAGGGAGTGGTGGAGGCACAGATACGCAGTATTTT
TRBV5-1	TRBJ2-7	NA	NA	CASSLAVGAPTYEQYF	TGCGCCAGCAGCTTGGCCGTAGGGGCCCCCACCTACGAGCAGTACTTC
TRBV30	TRBJ1-1	NA	once	CAWSKGEGTEAFF	TGTGCCTGGAGTAAAGGGGAGGGCACTGAAGCTTTCTTT
TRBV27	TRBJ1-6	TRBD1	NA	CASSLWDRGSTPLHF	TGTGCCAGCAGTCTTTGGGACAGGGGGTCGACACCCCTCCACTTT
TRBV5-1	TRBJ2-7	NA	NA	CASSLGGLYEQYF	TGCGCCAGCAGCTTGGGGGGACTCTACGAGCAGTACTTC
TRBV18	TRBJ1-4	TRBD1	few	CASSPGQGYNEKLFF	TGTGCCAGCTCTCCGGGACAGGGGTATAATGAAAAACTGTTTTTT